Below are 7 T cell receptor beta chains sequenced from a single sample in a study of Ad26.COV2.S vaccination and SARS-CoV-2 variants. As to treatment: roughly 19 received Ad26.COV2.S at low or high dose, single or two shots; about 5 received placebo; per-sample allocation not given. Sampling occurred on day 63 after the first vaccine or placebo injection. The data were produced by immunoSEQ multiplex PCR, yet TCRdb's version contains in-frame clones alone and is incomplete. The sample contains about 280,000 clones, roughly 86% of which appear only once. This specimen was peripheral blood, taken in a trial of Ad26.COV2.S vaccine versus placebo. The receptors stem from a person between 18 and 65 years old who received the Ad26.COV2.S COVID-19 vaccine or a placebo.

CDR3 amino acids: CASSLRAESNYGYTF. Written as DNA, the CDR3 is TGTGCCAGCAGCTTAAGGGCAGAGTCTAACTATGGCTACACCTTC. The chain has TRBV7-3 and TRBJ1-2, with D unclear. Germline CDR1 reads SGHTA; CDR2 reads FQGTGA. Trimming took 1 base from V and 0 from J, leaving 9 bases between them. This CDR3 contains 15 residues.

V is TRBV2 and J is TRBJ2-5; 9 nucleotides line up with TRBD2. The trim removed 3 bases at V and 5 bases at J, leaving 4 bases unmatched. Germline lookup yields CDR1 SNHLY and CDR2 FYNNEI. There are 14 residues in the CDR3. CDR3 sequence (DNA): TGTGCCAGCAGTGAGCGGGCGGGAGGGGAGACCCAGTACTTC. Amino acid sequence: CASSERAGGETQYF.

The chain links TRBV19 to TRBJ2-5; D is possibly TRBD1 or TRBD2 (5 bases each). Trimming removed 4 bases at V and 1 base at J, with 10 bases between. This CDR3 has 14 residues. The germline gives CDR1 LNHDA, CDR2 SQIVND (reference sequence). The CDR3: CASSTSGAQETQYF. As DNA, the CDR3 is TGTGCCAGTAGTACTTCCGGGGCCCAAGAGACCCAGTACTTC.

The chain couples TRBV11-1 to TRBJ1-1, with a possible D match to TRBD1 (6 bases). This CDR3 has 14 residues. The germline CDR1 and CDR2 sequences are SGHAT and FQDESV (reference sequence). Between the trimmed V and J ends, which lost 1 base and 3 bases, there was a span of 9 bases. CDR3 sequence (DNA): TGTGCCAGCAGCTTAGTTGCAGGGGACACTGAAGCTTTCTTT. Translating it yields CASSLVAGDTEAFF.

CDR3 nucleotide sequence: TGTGCCAGCAGTAGGGCGAACACTGAAGCTTTCTTT. This sequence encodes CASSRANTEAFF. The rearrangement links TRBV2 to TRBJ1-1; no firm D call. Germline V gives CDR1 SNHLY, CDR2 FYNNEI. V lost 5 bases, J lost 1 base, and 5 bases lay in between. The length of the CDR3 is 12 residues.

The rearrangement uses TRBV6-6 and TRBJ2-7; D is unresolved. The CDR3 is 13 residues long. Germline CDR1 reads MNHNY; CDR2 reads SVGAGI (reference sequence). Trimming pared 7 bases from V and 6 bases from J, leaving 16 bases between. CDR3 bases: TGTGCCAGCACCCAAGCCCATGCAGGCGAGCAGTACTTC. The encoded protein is CASTQAHAGEQYF.

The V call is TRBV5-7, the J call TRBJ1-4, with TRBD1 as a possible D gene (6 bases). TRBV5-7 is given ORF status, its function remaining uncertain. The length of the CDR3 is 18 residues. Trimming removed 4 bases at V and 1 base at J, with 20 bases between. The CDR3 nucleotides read TGTGCCAGCAGCCTCCGACGGCAGGGGATGGGAACTAATGAAAAACTGTTTTTT. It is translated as CASSLRRQGMGTNEKLFF.